This T cell receptor (beta chain) originates from a study of T cell responses to AZD1222 COVID-19 vaccine. Study results and caveats: Of the AZD1222 recipients, only five to seven were seropositive at baseline.

Germline values: CDR1 SEHNR, CDR2 FQNEAQ (reference sequence). Trimming shortened V by 8 bases and J by 4 bases, and 12 bases separated the two germline ends. This CDR3 spans 13 amino acids. About this clone itself: No antigen is known for it.

The assay was immunoSEQ multiplex PCR, and TCRdb's table has in-frame clones only and misses some. The repertoire holds about 160,000 clones, with 80% to 90% as singletons. Sequenced here: peripheral blood, sampled on day 0 of AZD1222 vaccination. This chain joins TRBV7-9 and TRBJ1-3; perhaps TRBD1 as D (6 bases). This TCR came from an adult in good health. The CDR3 protein is CASVGGRGNTIYF. The CDR3 bases are TGTGCCAGCGTAGGGGGACGCGGAAACACCATATATTTT.